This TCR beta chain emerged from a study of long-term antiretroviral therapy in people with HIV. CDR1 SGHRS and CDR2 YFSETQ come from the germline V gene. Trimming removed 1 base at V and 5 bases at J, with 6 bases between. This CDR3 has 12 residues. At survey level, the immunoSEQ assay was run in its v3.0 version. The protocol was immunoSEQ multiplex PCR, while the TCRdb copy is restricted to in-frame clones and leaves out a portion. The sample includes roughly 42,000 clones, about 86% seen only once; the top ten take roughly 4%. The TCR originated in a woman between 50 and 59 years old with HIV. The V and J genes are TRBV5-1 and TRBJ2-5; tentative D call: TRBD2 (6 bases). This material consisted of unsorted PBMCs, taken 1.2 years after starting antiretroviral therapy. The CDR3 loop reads CASSLTSETQYF. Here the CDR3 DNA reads TGCGCCAGCAGCTTGACTAGCGAGACCCAGTACTTC.